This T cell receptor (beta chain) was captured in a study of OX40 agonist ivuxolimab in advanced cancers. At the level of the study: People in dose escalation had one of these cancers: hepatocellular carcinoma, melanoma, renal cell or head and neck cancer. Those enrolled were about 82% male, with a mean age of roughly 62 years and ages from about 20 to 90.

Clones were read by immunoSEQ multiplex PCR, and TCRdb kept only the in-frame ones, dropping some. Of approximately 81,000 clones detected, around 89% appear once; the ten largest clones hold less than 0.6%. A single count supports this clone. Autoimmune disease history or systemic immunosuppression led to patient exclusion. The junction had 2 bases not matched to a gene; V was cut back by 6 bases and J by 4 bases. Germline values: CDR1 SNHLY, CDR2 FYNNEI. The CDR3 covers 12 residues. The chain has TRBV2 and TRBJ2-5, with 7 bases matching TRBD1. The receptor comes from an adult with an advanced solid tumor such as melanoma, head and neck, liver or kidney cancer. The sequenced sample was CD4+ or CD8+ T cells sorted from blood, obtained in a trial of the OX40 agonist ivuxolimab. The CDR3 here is CASSGQAETQYF. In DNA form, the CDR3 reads TGTGCCAGCAGCGGACAGGCAGAGACCCAGTACTTC.